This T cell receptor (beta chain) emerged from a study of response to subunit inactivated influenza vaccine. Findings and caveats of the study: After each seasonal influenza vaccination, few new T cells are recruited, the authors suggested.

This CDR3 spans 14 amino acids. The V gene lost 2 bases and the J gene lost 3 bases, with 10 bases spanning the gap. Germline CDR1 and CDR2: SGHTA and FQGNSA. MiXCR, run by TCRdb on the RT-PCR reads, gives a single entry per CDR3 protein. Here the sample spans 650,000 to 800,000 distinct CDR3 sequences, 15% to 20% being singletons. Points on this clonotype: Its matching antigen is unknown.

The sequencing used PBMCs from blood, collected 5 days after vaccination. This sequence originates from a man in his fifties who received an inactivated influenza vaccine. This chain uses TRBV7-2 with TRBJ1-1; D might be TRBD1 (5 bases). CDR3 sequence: CASSLIRGDTEAFF. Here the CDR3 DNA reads TGTGCCAGCAGCTTAATACGGGGGGACACTGAAGCTTTCTTT.